Presented here are 10 T cell receptor beta chains from one specimen sequenced in a study of Tregs in tolerant kidney transplant recipients. Sequencing was performed with immunoSEQ multiplex PCR; in TCRdb, only in-frame clones are kept and a portion is missing. The sample has over 60,000 clones; less than 90% are singletons. Sequenced material: CD4+ T cells from blood. Source of these receptors: a human donor in good health.

The chain is built from TRBV27 and TRBJ2-7; D tentatively reads TRBD1 or TRBD2 (5 bases each). Germline loops: CDR1 MNHEY, CDR2 SMNVEV (reference sequence). The length of the CDR3 is 12 residues. Trimming cost V 7 bases and J 8 bases, with 15 bases left between them. CDR3 in DNA: TGTGCCAGCAAATCTTCCGGGGCCAAGCAGTACTTC. It translates to CASKSSGAKQYF.

The chain links TRBV2 to TRBJ1-5, with TRBD1 matching 7 bases. The CDR3 sequence is 15 residues long. Germline V gives CDR1 SNHLY, CDR2 FYNNEI. J gave up 7 bases and V 0 bases, and 6 bases lay outside the gene matches. CDR3 residues: CASSEALQGIQPQHF. The CDR3 nucleotides are TGTGCCAGCAGTGAAGCGCTACAGGGGATACAGCCCCAGCATTTT.

The chain has TRBV27 and TRBJ1-5; D may be TRBD1 (5 bases). CDR1 is MNHEY and CDR2 is SMNVEV in the germline V gene (reference sequence). The V and J ends lost 4 bases and 2 bases respectively, with 12 bases between them. The CDR3 is 15 residues long. CDR3 coding DNA: TGTGCCAGCAGTTCGGGGGTAGCTGGCAATCAGCCCCAGCATTTT. This codes for CASSSGVAGNQPQHF.

This clone was counted a single time. This chain joins TRBV6-6 and TRBJ2-1, with D tentatively TRBD2 (7 bases). The germline CDR1 and CDR2 sequences are MNHNY and SVGAGI (reference sequence). CDR3 length: 13 amino acids. V lost 11 bases and J 3 bases, leaving 14 bases between the germline ends. CDR3 sequence: CAAQGGGYNEQFF. CDR3 coding DNA: TGTGCCGCCCAAGGGGGGGGCTACAATGAGCAGTTCTTC.

The rearrangement links TRBV6-1 to TRBJ2-7; D possibly corresponds to TRBD1 (5 bases). V was pared by 2 bases and J by 4 bases, with 9 bases between. CDR1 MNHNS and CDR2 SASEGT come from the germline V gene. This CDR3 has 13 residues. DNA of the CDR3: TGTGCCAGCAGTGAACGTCAGGGATACGAGCAGTACTTC. Protein sequence: CASSERQGYEQYF.

Comments on this clone: The junction and the germline gene differ at one end; a read error may be behind it. This chain links TRBV11-2 with TRBJ1-2; 9 nucleotides match TRBD1. The CDR3 is 15 residues long. Germline V gene sequence: CDR1 SGHAT, CDR2 FQNNGV. The CDR3 region has the DNA TGTGCCAGCAGCCTAGAGAGGGGACAGGGCCATGGCTACACCTTC. Amino acid sequence: CASSLERGQGHGYTF.

The chain is built from TRBV27 and TRBJ2-1; TRBD2 agrees at 16 bases. CDR1 is MNHEY, CDR2 SMNVEV, per germline (reference sequence). The J segment lost 6 bases and the V segment lost 7 bases, leaving 15 bases of the junction unmatched. This CDR3 spans 19 amino acids. CDR3 sequence (DNA): TGTGCCAGCAAGACCCTCAGACCGGGACTAGCGGGGGGGCGCAATGAGCAGTTCTTC. Its protein product is CASKTLRPGLAGGRNEQFF.

This rearrangement joins TRBV27 to TRBJ1-6; 7 bases agree with TRBD1. The V gene's germline CDR1 is MNHEY and CDR2 SMNVEV (reference sequence). Losses at the gene ends were 5 bases for V and 7 bases for J; bases not matched to a gene: 11. The CDR3 has 16 amino acids. Here the CDR3 DNA reads TGTGCCAGCAGTCGGGACAGCCCCAATCCCAATTCACCCCTCCACTTT. Its protein product is CASSRDSPNPNSPLHF.

This chain connects TRBV2 to TRBJ2-7, with TRBD2 matching 9 bases. Looked up from germline, CDR1 is SNHLY and CDR2 is FYNNEI. The CDR3 consists of 15 residues. Unmatched junction bases numbered 6, after V lost 5 bases and J lost 1 base. CDR3 amino acids: CASSSPLAGSYEQYF. The CDR3 DNA follows: TGTGCCAGCAGTTCCCCTCTAGCGGGGTCCTACGAGCAGTACTTC.

This rearrangement joins TRBV6-4 to TRBJ2-3; D is uncertain. Per the germline V gene, CDR1 is MRHNA and CDR2 is SNTAGT. This CDR3 has 12 amino acids. The V and J ends lost 3 bases and 2 bases respectively, with 3 bases between them. CDR3 bases: TGTGCCAGCAGTGAGTCCACAGATACGCAGTATTTT. It codes for CASSESTDTQYF.